This TCR beta chain appears in the sequencing data of a study of graft-versus-host responses after intestinal transplantation. Study background: Among the recipients, all got anti-thymocyte globulin induction and then tacrolimus and steroids for around three years.

As to this clone: Its antigen is currently unknown.

Findings and limits, study-wide: Circulating GvH clones peaking coincided with falling HvG clones soon after transplant. Allografts from individuals with graft-donor T cell macrochimerism displayed high graft-versus-host to host-versus-graft clonal ratios.

V was cut by 1 base and J by 5 bases, with 6 bases left in between. Per the germline V gene, CDR1 is SGHDT and CDR2 is YYEEEE. The CDR3 sequence is 13 residues long. Only in-frame clones appear in the TCRdb table, and some are missing; sequencing was by immunoSEQ multiplex PCR. This table has about 110,000 clones, about 92% appearing once. The material was unstimulated CD4+ T cells sorted from spleen or lymph node cells, obtained before transplant. This sequence joins TRBV5-6 and TRBJ1-4; no reliable D call. The TCR was taken from a human donor who was the organ donor for an intestinal transplant. The chain's CDR3 is CASSLNTNEKLFF. The CDR3 DNA is TGTGCCAGCAGCTTGAATACAAATGAAAAACTGTTTTTT. Using reference TRBV5-6 and TRBJ1-4 for the parts outside the CDR3, the full variable domain is DAGVTQSPTHLIKTRGQQVTLRCSPKSGHDTVSWYQQALGQGPQFIFQYYEEEERQRGNFPDRFSGHQFPNYSSELNVNALLLGDSALYLCASSLNTNEKLFFGSGTQLSVL.